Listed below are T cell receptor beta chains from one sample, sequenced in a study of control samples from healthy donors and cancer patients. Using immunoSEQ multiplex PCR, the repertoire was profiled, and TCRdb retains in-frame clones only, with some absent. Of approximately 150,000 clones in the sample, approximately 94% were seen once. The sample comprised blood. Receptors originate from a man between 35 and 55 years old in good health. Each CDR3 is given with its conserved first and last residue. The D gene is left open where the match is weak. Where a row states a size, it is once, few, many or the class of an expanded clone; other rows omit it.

CDR3aa: CASSTRWGQGTNPYGYTF
CDR3nt: TGTGCCAGCAGCACAAGGTGGGGACAGGGAACGAACCCCTATGGCTACACCTTC
d_gene: TRBD1
abundance: -
j_gene: TRBJ1-2
v_gene: TRBV3-1/TRBV3-2

CDR3aa: CASSLRGTEQYF
CDR3nt: TGTGCCAGCAGTTTAAGGGGGACCGAGCAGTACTTC
d_gene: -
abundance: -
j_gene: TRBJ2-7
v_gene: TRBV6-5

CDR3aa: CASRTNTEAFF
CDR3nt: TGTGCCAGCCGCACGAACACTGAAGCTTTCTTT
d_gene: -
abundance: -
j_gene: TRBJ1-1
v_gene: TRBV19

CDR3aa: CASSFQGLNEQFF
CDR3nt: TGTGCCAGCAGTTTTCAGGGGCTCAATGAGCAGTTCTTC
d_gene: -
abundance: -
j_gene: TRBJ2-1
v_gene: TRBV12-3/TRBV12-4

CDR3aa: CASSRDRGQEKLFF
CDR3nt: TGCGCCAGCAGCAGGGACAGGGGACAGGAAAAACTGTTTTTT
d_gene: TRBD1
abundance: -
j_gene: TRBJ1-4
v_gene: TRBV10-1

CDR3aa: CASSLQGQGKPGQFF
CDR3nt: TGTGCCAGCAGCCTCCAGGGACAGGGGAAACCTGGGCAGTTCTTC
d_gene: TRBD1
abundance: -
j_gene: TRBJ2-1
v_gene: TRBV3-1/TRBV3-2

CDR3aa: CASSPREGRIAKNIQYF
CDR3nt: TGTGCCAGCAGTCCCCGGGAGGGACGGATAGCCAAAAACATTCAGTACTTC
d_gene: TRBD2
abundance: -
j_gene: TRBJ2-4
v_gene: TRBV28

CDR3aa: CATSGPLAGIYNEQFF
CDR3nt: TGTGCCACCAGCGGGCCCCTAGCGGGGATTTACAATGAGCAGTTCTTC
d_gene: TRBD2
abundance: few
j_gene: TRBJ2-1
v_gene: TRBV15

CDR3aa: CASSLSQLGTQYF
CDR3nt: TGTGCCAGCAGCTTATCCCAGCTAGGTACGCAGTATTTT
d_gene: -
abundance: -
j_gene: TRBJ2-3
v_gene: TRBV11-2

CDR3aa: CASSPIRGSYQETQYF
CDR3nt: TGTGCCAGCAGCCCGATTCGGGGCAGCTACCAAGAGACCCAGTACTTC
d_gene: -
abundance: -
j_gene: TRBJ2-5
v_gene: TRBV14

CDR3aa: CASGGAGGETQYF
CDR3nt: TGTGCCAGCGGAGGAGCGGGAGGGGAGACCCAGTACTTC
d_gene: TRBD2
abundance: few
j_gene: TRBJ2-5
v_gene: TRBV19

CDR3aa: CASSLNTYEQYF
CDR3nt: TGTGCCAGCAGCTTAAATACCTACGAGCAGTACTTC
d_gene: -
abundance: -
j_gene: TRBJ2-7
v_gene: TRBV7-2

CDR3aa: CASSLGGGKTQYF
CDR3nt: TGTGCCAGCAGTTTGGGAGGGGGAAAGACCCAGTACTTC
d_gene: -
abundance: once
j_gene: TRBJ2-5
v_gene: TRBV28

CDR3aa: CAIRDRGNQPQHF
CDR3nt: TGTGCCATCAGAGACAGGGGGAATCAGCCCCAGCATTTT
d_gene: TRBD1
abundance: -
j_gene: TRBJ1-5
v_gene: TRBV10-3

CDR3aa: CASSLRDTQYF
CDR3nt: TGTGCCAGCAGTTTAAGAGATACGCAGTATTTT
d_gene: -
abundance: once
j_gene: TRBJ2-3
v_gene: TRBV28

CDR3aa: CASSFDGVYGYTF
CDR3nt: TGTGCCAGCAGCTTTGACGGAGTCTATGGCTACACCTTC
d_gene: -
abundance: -
j_gene: TRBJ1-2
v_gene: TRBV7-9

CDR3aa: CASSLHAEVYGYTF
CDR3nt: TGTGCCAGTAGTCTGCACGCTGAGGTCTATGGCTACACCTTC
d_gene: -
abundance: -
j_gene: TRBJ1-2
v_gene: TRBV19

CDR3aa: CASSSSSYEQYF
CDR3nt: TGTGCCAGCAGCTCCAGCTCCTACGAGCAGTACTTC
d_gene: -
abundance: -
j_gene: TRBJ2-7
v_gene: TRBV11-2

CDR3aa: CASSLQFANTGELFF
CDR3nt: TGTGCCAGCAGCTTACAGTTCGCGAACACCGGGGAGCTGTTTTTT
d_gene: -
abundance: -
j_gene: TRBJ2-2
v_gene: TRBV5-6

CDR3aa: CASSFGGAASEQYF
CDR3nt: TGTGCCAGCAGTTTCGGAGGGGCGGCCTCCGAGCAGTACTTC
d_gene: -
abundance: once
j_gene: TRBJ2-7
v_gene: TRBV6-5

CDR3aa: CASSSATGRFHGYTF
CDR3nt: TGTGCCAGCAGTTCTGCGACAGGGAGATTCCATGGCTACACCTTC
d_gene: TRBD1
abundance: -
j_gene: TRBJ1-2
v_gene: TRBV27

CDR3aa: CASSLRRARDTEAFF
CDR3nt: TGTGCCAGCAGCTTGCGCAGGGCTAGAGACACTGAAGCTTTCTTT
d_gene: -
abundance: -
j_gene: TRBJ1-1
v_gene: TRBV5-4

CDR3aa: CASSLTSGGFADTQYF
CDR3nt: TGTGCCAGCAGTTTGACTAGCGGGGGTTTCGCAGATACGCAGTATTTT
d_gene: TRBD2
abundance: -
j_gene: TRBJ2-3
v_gene: TRBV11-2

CDR3aa: CASRMGFSPLHF
CDR3nt: TGTGCCAGCAGAATGGGGTTTTCACCCCTCCACTTT
d_gene: -
abundance: -
j_gene: TRBJ1-6
v_gene: TRBV7-9

CDR3aa: CASFGRAANTGELFF
CDR3nt: TGTGCCAGCTTCGGGAGGGCTGCGAACACCGGGGAGCTGTTTTTT
d_gene: TRBD2
abundance: once
j_gene: TRBJ2-2
v_gene: TRBV2

CDR3aa: CASSPRWGSGGELFF
CDR3nt: TGTGCCAGCAGTCCGCGATGGGGATCGGGCGGGGAGCTGTTTTTT
d_gene: -
abundance: -
j_gene: TRBJ2-2
v_gene: TRBV27

CDR3aa: CASSATGGTGLNTEAFF
CDR3nt: TGCGCCAGCAGCGCGACAGGGGGCACAGGATTGAACACTGAAGCTTTCTTT
d_gene: TRBD1
abundance: once
j_gene: TRBJ1-1
v_gene: TRBV5-1

CDR3aa: CASSPPLAPYEQYF
CDR3nt: TGTGCCAGCTCACCACCGCTGGCCCCCTACGAGCAGTACTTC
d_gene: -
abundance: -
j_gene: TRBJ2-7
v_gene: TRBV18

CDR3aa: CASSPIEGYYGYTF
CDR3nt: TGCGCCAGCAGCCCGATCGAGGGGTACTATGGCTACACCTTC
d_gene: -
abundance: -
j_gene: TRBJ1-2
v_gene: TRBV5-1

CDR3aa: CASSPAMTLGGASGANVLTF
CDR3nt: TGCGCCAGCAGCCCAGCCATGACACTCGGGGGGGCCTCTGGGGCCAACGTCCTGACTTTC
d_gene: TRBD2
abundance: -
j_gene: TRBJ2-6
v_gene: TRBV4-1

CDR3aa: CAILSGNTIYF
CDR3nt: TGTGCCATCCTCTCTGGAAACACCATATATTTT
d_gene: -
abundance: -
j_gene: TRBJ1-3
v_gene: TRBV10-3

CDR3aa: CASSLDMSNQPQHF
CDR3nt: TGTGCCAGCAGTCTGGACATGAGCAATCAGCCCCAGCATTTT
d_gene: -
abundance: -
j_gene: TRBJ1-5
v_gene: TRBV28

CDR3aa: CASSYSIDQYTDTQYF
CDR3nt: TGTGCCAGCAGTTACTCGATAGATCAATACACAGATACGCAGTATTTT
d_gene: -
abundance: -
j_gene: TRBJ2-3
v_gene: TRBV6-5

CDR3aa: CASSLEGSRPNTGELFF
CDR3nt: TGTGCCAGCAGCTTAGAGGGTTCGAGGCCTAACACCGGGGAGCTGTTTTTT
d_gene: -
abundance: -
j_gene: TRBJ2-2
v_gene: TRBV11-2

CDR3aa: CASSERGRNTEAFF
CDR3nt: TGTGCCAGCAGTGAAAGGGGCCGAAACACTGAAGCTTTCTTT
d_gene: -
abundance: -
j_gene: TRBJ1-1
v_gene: TRBV6-1

CDR3aa: CASSLPGGHQPQHF
CDR3nt: TGTGCCAGCAGCCTTCCCGGGGGCCACCAGCCCCAGCATTTT
d_gene: -
abundance: -
j_gene: TRBJ1-5
v_gene: TRBV28

CDR3aa: CASSRDGLRESEQFF
CDR3nt: TGTGCCAGCAGCCGAGATGGCCTACGGGAAAGTGAGCAGTTCTTC
d_gene: -
abundance: -
j_gene: TRBJ2-1
v_gene: TRBV7-3

CDR3aa: CASSVSPAGETQYF
CDR3nt: TGTGCCAGCAGCGTAAGTCCAGCGGGAGAGACCCAGTACTTC
d_gene: -
abundance: -
j_gene: TRBJ2-5
v_gene: TRBV9

CDR3aa: CASSGGQGKEQYF
CDR3nt: TGTGCCAGCAGTGGGGGACAGGGGAAGGAGCAGTACTTC
d_gene: TRBD1
abundance: -
j_gene: TRBJ2-7
v_gene: TRBV6-1

CDR3aa: CASSSGLAANTGELFF
CDR3nt: TGCGCCAGCAGCTCGGGACTAGCGGCTAACACCGGGGAGCTGTTTTTT
d_gene: TRBD2
abundance: -
j_gene: TRBJ2-2
v_gene: TRBV5-1

CDR3aa: CSVEEGSGTEAFF
CDR3nt: TGCAGCGTTGAGGAGGGCTCCGGCACTGAAGCTTTCTTT
d_gene: -
abundance: -
j_gene: TRBJ1-1
v_gene: TRBV29-1

CDR3aa: CASSPGVWGDNEQFF
CDR3nt: TGTGCCAGCAGTCCAGGGGTTTGGGGGGACAATGAGCAGTTCTTC
d_gene: -
abundance: -
j_gene: TRBJ2-1
v_gene: TRBV7-9

CDR3aa: CASSLEVQAYNEQFF
CDR3nt: TGTGCCAGCAGCTTAGAGGTCCAGGCGTACAATGAGCAGTTCTTC
d_gene: -
abundance: -
j_gene: TRBJ2-1
v_gene: TRBV11-3

CDR3aa: CASSSTGGASSSTDTQYF
CDR3nt: TGTGCCAGCAGCTCGACAGGGGGCGCCTCAAGTAGCACAGATACGCAGTATTTT
d_gene: TRBD1
abundance: -
j_gene: TRBJ2-3
v_gene: TRBV7-9

CDR3aa: CASSGSGRNPEAFF
CDR3nt: TGTGCCAGCAGCGGGTCGGGACGTAATCCTGAAGCTTTCTTT
d_gene: -
abundance: -
j_gene: TRBJ1-1
v_gene: TRBV6-2/TRBV6-3

CDR3aa: CASTEGPFTEAFF
CDR3nt: TGTGCCAGCACGGAGGGCCCTTTCACTGAAGCTTTCTTT
d_gene: -
abundance: -
j_gene: TRBJ1-1
v_gene: TRBV6-5

CDR3aa: CASSLSEGDFEKLFF
CDR3nt: TGTGCCAGCAGCTTGAGCGAGGGGGACTTTGAAAAACTGTTTTTT
d_gene: -
abundance: -
j_gene: TRBJ1-4
v_gene: TRBV5-6

CDR3aa: CASSSTGKGGYTF
CDR3nt: TGTGCCAGCTCATCTACAGGGAAGGGCGGCTACACCTTC
d_gene: -
abundance: -
j_gene: TRBJ1-2
v_gene: TRBV18

CDR3aa: CASSPRQGAGNTIYF
CDR3nt: TGTGCCAGCTCACCAAGGCAGGGGGCTGGAAACACCATATATTTT
d_gene: TRBD1
abundance: -
j_gene: TRBJ1-3
v_gene: TRBV18

CDR3aa: CASSGQNSPLHF
CDR3nt: TGTGCCAGCAGTGGACAGAATTCACCCCTCCACTTT
d_gene: -
abundance: -
j_gene: TRBJ1-6
v_gene: TRBV25-1

CDR3aa: CASSLVGSTRNEKLFF
CDR3nt: TGTGCCAGCAGCTTAGTCGGGTCCACCCGTAATGAAAAACTGTTTTTT
d_gene: -
abundance: -
j_gene: TRBJ1-4
v_gene: TRBV7-2

CDR3aa: CASSPGTPEQYF
CDR3nt: TGTGCCAGCAGTCCCGGGACCCCGGAGCAGTACTTC
d_gene: -
abundance: -
j_gene: TRBJ2-7
v_gene: TRBV12-3/TRBV12-4

CDR3aa: CASSVDPSGRAVDTQYF
CDR3nt: TGTGCCAGCAGCGTAGATCCTAGCGGGAGGGCCGTAGATACGCAGTATTTT
d_gene: TRBD2
abundance: -
j_gene: TRBJ2-3
v_gene: TRBV9

CDR3aa: CASSGTSDTQYF
CDR3nt: TGCGCCAGCAGCGGGACATCTGATACGCAGTATTTT
d_gene: -
abundance: -
j_gene: TRBJ2-3
v_gene: TRBV10-1

CDR3aa: CASSGAFGAKLFF
CDR3nt: TGTGCCAGCAGCGGTGCGTTTGGGGCAAAACTGTTTTTT
d_gene: -
abundance: -
j_gene: TRBJ1-4
v_gene: TRBV27

CDR3aa: CATSRDAANYGYTF
CDR3nt: TGTGCCACCAGCAGAGATGCAGCTAACTATGGCTACACCTTC
d_gene: -
abundance: -
j_gene: TRBJ1-2
v_gene: TRBV15

CDR3aa: CASSVESNEQFF
CDR3nt: TGTGCCAGCAGCGTAGAAAGCAATGAGCAGTTCTTC
d_gene: -
abundance: -
j_gene: TRBJ2-1
v_gene: TRBV9